This entry lists 26 T cell receptor beta chains sequenced from one sample in a study of T cells in Graves' hyperthyroidism and ophthalmopathy (dated by TCRdb to between 2018 and 2020). Libraries were built with multiplex PCR. This sample was sequenced with an Illumina HiSeq 2000. The TCR beta CDR3 regions were amplified from RNA transcripts. The TCR CDR3 was subjected to a first round of RT-PCR using the HTBI primer set and the Qiagen OneStep RT-PCR kit. TCRdb reanalyzed the raw reads on its own, using fastp at Q25 for trimming and MiXCR for clone calling, and kept in-frame beta chains. CDR3 protein sequences are deduplicated, and each keeps its most common genes and DNA. For this sample there are 300,000 to 500,000 distinct CDR3 sequences; over 12% appear just once. Around 28% of the sample is taken by the ten largest. The sequenced material came from blood. The receptors stem from a man aged 50 to 60 with Graves' ophthalmopathy.

This clonotype showed up many times. The chain links TRBV29-1 to TRBJ2-7, with 10 bases matching TRBD1. This CDR3 has 13 residues. Trimming cost V 7 bases and J 5 bases; bases outside gene matches: 8. CDR1 is SQVTM and CDR2 is ANQGSEA in the germline V gene. CDR3 in DNA: TGCAGCGCCATACGGGACAGGGGCCACGAGCAGTACTTC. Amino acid sequence: CSAIRDRGHEQYF.

This clonotype was seen many times. This chain uses TRBV6-6 with TRBJ2-1; D possibly matches TRBD1 or TRBD2 (5 bases each). The CDR3 contains 14 residues. Germline CDR1 and CDR2: MNHNY and SVGAGI (reference sequence). The V and J ends lost 2 bases and 8 bases respectively, with 13 bases between them. The DNA of the CDR3 is TGTGCCAGCAGTTACGGGCAGGTGGGGGATGAGCAGTTCTTC. Translation gives CASSYGQVGDEQFF.

CDR3 sequence (DNA): TGTGCCAGCAGTGTTCGGACAGGGGGCTTCTTGGCTCAGTATTTT. Its protein product is CASSVRTGGFLAQYF. The chain is built from TRBV7-8 and TRBJ2-3, with 11 nucleotides matching TRBD1. Germline assignment: CDR1 SGHVS and CDR2 FQNEAQ. The J segment lost 12 bases and the V segment lost 6 bases, leaving 14 bases of the junction unmatched. The CDR3 has 15 residues.

This clonotype was seen ten or more times. The rearrangement joins TRBV2 to TRBJ1-1; perhaps TRBD1 as D (6 bases). Trimming removed 5 bases from V and 5 bases from J, with 15 bases in between. The germline V gene has CDR1 SNHLY and CDR2 FYNNEI. The CDR3 is 14 amino acids. CDR3 loop: CASSSQGRVTEAFF. The CDR3 coding sequence is TGTGCCAGCAGTTCACAGGGTAGGGTTACTGAAGCTTTCTTT.

Only a few counts were recorded for this clonotype. The gene calls are TRBV20-1 and TRBJ2-2; 8 nucleotides agree with TRBD2. V lost 7 bases to trimming and J lost 2 bases; unmatched junction nucleotides: 6. The CDR3 consists of 14 residues. Germline V lookup: CDR1 DFQATT, CDR2 SNEGSKA (reference sequence). This CDR3 is CSVVAGGNTGELFF. In DNA, the CDR3 is TGCAGTGTAGTGGCGGGAGGCAACACCGGGGAGCTGTTTTTT.

Only a few counts were recorded for this clonotype. J is TRBJ1-5 and V is TRBV20-1; TRBD1 matches 9 bases. Trimming removed 7 bases from V and 5 bases from J; junction bases left unmatched: 18. The CDR3 is made up of 17 amino acids. Germline V gene lookup returns CDR1 DFQATT and CDR2 SNEGSKA (reference sequence). The CDR3 is CSVRNRIGTGRDQPQHF. The DNA for the CDR3 is TGCAGTGTTAGGAATAGGATCGGGACAGGGAGAGATCAGCCCCAGCATTTT.

This clonotype was seen ten or more times. As DNA, the CDR3 is TGCAGTGCTAGGGACGGAAATCAGCCCCAGCATTTT. Translation gives CSARDGNQPQHF. The chain has TRBV20-1 and TRBJ1-5; D call uncertain. V was trimmed by 3 bases and J by 4 bases, leaving 7 bases between them. The CDR3 extends over 12 amino acids. The germline V gene has CDR1 DFQATT and CDR2 SNEGSKA (reference sequence).

This clonotype was seen many times. V gene TRBV5-5 combines with J gene TRBJ2-7; 9 nucleotides match TRBD2. Trimming cost V 4 bases and J 2 bases; bases outside gene matches: 7. Germline-derived CDR1 and CDR2 are SGHKS and YYEKEE (reference sequence). The CDR3 extends over 15 amino acids. The CDR3 DNA reads as TGTGCCAGCAGCAAGGGACTAGCTGCAACCTACGAGCAGTACTTC. Protein product: CASSKGLAATYEQYF.

At least ten counts were recorded for this clonotype. The CDR3, as DNA: TGTGCCACCAGTGACCGCGGACTAGCGCCAGAGACCCAGTACTTC. Its protein product is CATSDRGLAPETQYF. The V gene is TRBV24-1, the J gene TRBJ2-5; 9 bases fit TRBD2. The CDR3 covers 15 residues. Trimming took 4 bases from V and 4 from J; bases not matched to a gene: 6. Germline V gene lookup returns CDR1 KGHDR and CDR2 SFDVKD.

With respect to this clonotype: The junction differs from germline at one of its ends, possibly a read error. The rearrangement joins TRBV20-1 to TRBJ2-4; 10 bases match TRBD1. The CDR3 consists of 14 residues. The germline CDR1 and CDR2 sequences are DFQATT and SNEGSKA (reference sequence). In DNA form, the CDR3 reads TGCAGTGCAACCGGGACAGGGGCCAAAAACATTCGGTACTTC. As protein: CSATGTGAKNIRYF.

This clonotype occurred a few times. The genes are TRBV9 and TRBJ1-2, with unresolved D. V was clipped by 2 bases and J by 1 base, with 3 bases between them. Germline CDR1 reads SGDLS; CDR2 reads YYNGEE. This CDR3 has 12 residues. The CDR3 protein is CASSVLNYGYTF. DNA for the CDR3: TGTGCCAGCAGCGTCCTTAACTATGGCTACACCTTC.

Turning to this clonotype: Given a much more abundant clone one base away, this may be a read error. The J gene is TRBJ2-7, the V gene TRBV4-2, with 8 bases fitting TRBD2. The CDR3 is made up of 15 amino acids. Germline trimming cut 0 bases from V and 7 bases from J; bases unmatched to any gene: 8. The germline gives CDR1 LGHNA, CDR2 YNFKEQ. CDR3 residues: CASSQELAARNEQYF. The CDR3 coding sequence is TGTGCCAGCAGCCAAGAACTAGCGGCGCGGAATGAGCAGTACTTC.

J is TRBJ2-5 and V is TRBV18, with D possibly TRBD2 on 6 matching bases. This CDR3 is 14 amino acids long. Trimming pared 6 bases from V and 1 base from J, leaving 12 bases between. CDR1 and CDR2 from the germline V gene are KGHSH and LQKENI. CDR3 coding DNA: TGTGCCAGCTCGAATAGCGGCCTCCAAGAGACCCAGTACTTC. The encoded protein is CASSNSGLQETQYF.

The genes are TRBV30 and TRBJ2-1; D remains unclear. The CDR3 covers 13 residues. V was shortened by 1 base and J by 4 bases, with 8 bases between the two germline ends. Per the germline V gene, CDR1 is GTSNPN and CDR2 is SVGIG (reference sequence). CDR3 DNA sequence: TGTGCCTGGAGTGGAACATCGTACAATGAGCAGTTCTTC. Its protein product is CAWSGTSYNEQFF.

The V gene is TRBV29-1, the J gene TRBJ2-5, with a possible D match to TRBD2 (6 bases). Trimming took 7 bases from V and 5 from J, leaving 11 bases between them. CDR3 length: 11 amino acids. The germline gives CDR1 SQVTM, CDR2 ANQGSEA. This CDR3 is CSGGGLETQYF. The DNA of the CDR3 is TGCAGCGGTGGGGGGTTGGAGACCCAGTACTTC.

This clonotype has a handful of counts. The chain joins TRBV7-6 to TRBJ2-3, with 7 positions matching TRBD2. The trim removed 6 bases at V and 2 bases at J, leaving 8 bases unmatched. Per germline, CDR1 SGHVS and CDR2 FNYEAQ. This CDR3 comprises 15 residues. CDR3 DNA: TGTGCCAGCAGGCTTAGCGGGCAGAACACAGATACGCAGTATTTT. Encoded protein: CASRLSGQNTDTQYF.

Many counts were recorded for this clonotype. Here the CDR3 reads CASSQDPFFSEQYF. DNA for the CDR3: TGTGCCAGCTCACAGGACCCATTTTTCAGCGAGCAGTACTTC. The chain employs TRBV18 and TRBJ2-7; no definite D call. The CDR3 contains 14 residues. V was pared by 4 bases and J by 6 bases, with 16 bases between. The germline gives CDR1 KGHSH, CDR2 LQKENI.

This clonotype was recorded at least ten times. The chain combines TRBV3-1 with TRBJ2-1; the D is unclear. This CDR3 region has 11 residues. The germline gives CDR1 LGHDT, CDR2 YNNKEL (reference sequence). Trimming took off 8 bases at V and 10 bases at J, with 12 bases between the two ends. The CDR3 nucleotides read TGTGCCAGCGCCGTCGCGGCGGAGCAGTTCTTC. Translation gives CASAVAAEQFF.

The sample holds many counts of this clonotype. V usage is TRBV29-1 and J usage is TRBJ1-1; possibly TRBD1 for D (6 bases). Germline CDR1 is SQVTM and CDR2 is ANQGSEA. V gave up 6 bases and J gave up 1 base, with 12 bases separating them. The CDR3 totals 13 residues. CDR3 sequence (DNA): TGCAGCGTAGGACAGCGCGCGAACACTGAAGCTTTCTTT. It codes for CSVGQRANTEAFF.

The chain combines TRBV15 with TRBJ1-6; D ambiguous. Germline loops: CDR1 LNHNV, CDR2 YYDKDF (reference sequence). There are 15 residues in the CDR3. V lost 0 bases to trimming and J lost 4 bases, with 7 bases between them. CDR3 sequence reads: CATSRDRGYNSPLHF. CDR3 nucleotide sequence: TGTGCCACCAGCAGAGATCGGGGATATAATTCACCCCTCCACTTT.

In its sample, this clonotype was seen many times. The chain joins TRBV2 to TRBJ2-3; D remains unclear. The V end was cut by 4 bases, the J end by 2 bases, with 19 bases between. In germline, CDR1 is SNHLY, CDR2 FYNNEI. The length of the CDR3 is 17 residues. CDR3 sequence: CASSAKEVATHTDTQYF. The CDR3 DNA follows: TGTGCCAGCAGTGCTAAGGAAGTAGCCACCCACACAGATACGCAGTATTTT.

The V gene is TRBV20-1, the J gene TRBJ2-7; no clear D gene. V lost 2 bases and J lost 2, with 4 bases in between. The CDR3 totals 11 residues. Germline loops: CDR1 DFQATT, CDR2 SNEGSKA (reference sequence). The CDR3 protein is CSARNTYEQYF. CDR3 nucleotides: TGCAGTGCTAGAAACACCTACGAGCAGTACTTC.

The gene calls are TRBV7-9 and TRBJ2-7; D is possibly TRBD1 (7 bases). The CDR3 is 19 amino acids. Germline V gives CDR1 SEHNR, CDR2 FQNEAQ (reference sequence). The germline V and J ends were trimmed by 4 bases and 1 base, with 26 bases remaining between them. The CDR3 region has the DNA TGTGCCAGCAGCTCCGGACCGGGGGCCCGCCGGGACAGTTCCTACGAGCAGTACTTC. As protein: CASSSGPGARRDSSYEQYF.

This clonotype was recorded at least ten times. This sequence joins TRBV28 and TRBJ2-7; the D gene is possibly TRBD2 (6 bases). The CDR3 extends over 15 amino acids. V lost 6 bases and J 3 bases, leaving 18 bases between the germline ends. In germline, CDR1 is MDHEN, CDR2 SYDVKM. CDR3 nucleotide sequence: TGTGCCAGCAGCCCGCGCATGGGAGGACACTACGAGCAGTACTTC. Its translation is CASSPRMGGHYEQYF.

This clonotype turned up a few times. J is TRBJ2-7 and V is TRBV19; TRBD1 matches 7 bases. There are 16 residues in the CDR3. V shed 3 bases and J 0 bases; nucleotides not matched to a gene: 8. From germline, CDR1 is LNHDA and CDR2 SQIVND (reference sequence). CDR3 bases: TGTGCCAGTAGTATTCAAACCGGGACAGCCTCCTACGAGCAGTACTTC. Amino acids: CASSIQTGTASYEQYF.

Only a few counts were recorded for this clonotype. The CDR3 is CASSLAGGSRTDTQYF. In DNA form, the CDR3 reads TGCGCCAGCAGCTTGGCCGGGGGGTCCCGCACAGATACGCAGTATTTT. The chain combines TRBV5-1 with TRBJ2-3, with 7 nucleotides matching TRBD2. The germline gives CDR1 SGHRS, CDR2 YFSETQ. V lost 0 bases, J lost 1 base, and 5 bases stayed unmatched. This CDR3 spans 16 amino acids.